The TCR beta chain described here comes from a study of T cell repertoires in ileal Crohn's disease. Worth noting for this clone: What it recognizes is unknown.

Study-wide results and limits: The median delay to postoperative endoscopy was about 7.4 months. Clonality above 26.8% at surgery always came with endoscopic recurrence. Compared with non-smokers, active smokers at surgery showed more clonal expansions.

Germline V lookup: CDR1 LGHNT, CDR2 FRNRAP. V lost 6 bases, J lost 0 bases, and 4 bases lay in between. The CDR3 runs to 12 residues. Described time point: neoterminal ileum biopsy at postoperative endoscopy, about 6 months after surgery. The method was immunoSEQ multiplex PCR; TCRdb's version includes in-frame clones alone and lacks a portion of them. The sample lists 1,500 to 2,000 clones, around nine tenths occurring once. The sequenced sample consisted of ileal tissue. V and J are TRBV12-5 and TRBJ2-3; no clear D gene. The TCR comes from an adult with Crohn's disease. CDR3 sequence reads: CASGASTDTQYF. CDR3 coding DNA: TGTGCTAGTGGGGCTAGCACAGATACGCAGTATTTT.